Presented here are 13 T cell receptor beta chains from one specimen sequenced in a study of control samples from healthy donors and cancer patients. Clones were sequenced by immunoSEQ multiplex PCR, and TCRdb holds only the in-frame ones, with some missing. The sample holds 98,000 or so clones, about 79% seen once. The sample consisted of blood. Receptors originate from a woman aged 25-40 years in good health.

The chain carries TRBV12-5 and TRBJ2-3; D is possibly TRBD2 (5 bases). V lost 6 bases to trimming and J lost 0 bases, with 16 bases between them. Germline CDR1 and CDR2: LGHNT and FRNRAP. This CDR3 spans 16 amino acids. CDR3 DNA: TGTGCTAGTGGGGTCCTGTCGGGGTCAAGCACAGATACGCAGTATTTT. This sequence encodes CASGVLSGSSTDTQYF. The entire variable domain, with the rest obtained from reference TRBV12-5 and TRBJ2-3, is as follows: DARVTQTPRHKVTEMGQEVTMRCQPILGHNTVFWYRQTMMQGLELLAYFRNRAPLDDSGMPKDRFSAEMPDATLATLKIQPSEPRDSAVYFCASGVLSGSSTDTQYFGPGTRLTVL.

CDR3 nucleotides: TGTGCCAGCAGCGGAACAGGGGGGGCCCAGTACTTC. Amino acids: CASSGTGGAQYF. This chain links TRBV7-6 with TRBJ2-5; the D gene is possibly TRBD1 (8 bases). Germline loops: CDR1 SGHVS, CDR2 FNYEAQ. The CDR3 totals 12 residues. Trimming took 5 bases from V and 9 from J, leaving 13 bases between them.

This chain uses TRBV5-4 with TRBJ2-1; TRBD1 agrees at 12 bases. The CDR3 is 16 residues long. Germline V gene sequence: CDR1 SGHNT, CDR2 YYREEE (reference sequence). Trimming took 4 bases from V and 8 from J; bases not matched to a gene: 10. The CDR3 DNA sequence: TGTGCCAGCAGCAGGGGGACAGGGGGCAAAGGCGATGAGCAGTTCTTC. Amino acid sequence: CASSRGTGGKGDEQFF. Looking up the rest from reference TRBV5-4 and TRBJ2-1 gives the full variable domain: ETGVTQSPTHLIKTRGQQVTLRCSSQSGHNTVSWYQQALGQGPQFIFQYYREEENGRGNFPPRFSGLQFPNYSSELNVNALELDDSALYLCASSRGTGGKGDEQFFGPGTRLTVL.

The chain combines TRBV14 with TRBJ1-3; D gene unclear. The CDR3 consists of 14 residues. V lost 1 base, J lost 5 bases, and 9 bases lay in between. Per germline, CDR1 SGHDN and CDR2 FVKESK. The CDR3 spells CASSQVGDRNTIYF. The CDR3 region has the DNA TGTGCCAGCAGCCAAGTCGGGGATCGAAACACCATATATTTT.

The chain combines TRBV7-6 with TRBJ2-6, with a weak D call TRBD2 (5 bases). The CDR3 runs 16 residues. The germline V gene encodes CDR1 SGHVS and CDR2 FNYEAQ. Deletions cut 5 bases from V and 0 bases from J, with 11 bases between. The CDR3 bases are TGTGCCAGCAGCCTCCAGCGGCTCTCTGGGGCCAACGTCCTGACTTTC. Translating it yields CASSLQRLSGANVLTF.

The rearrangement links TRBV6-5 to TRBJ2-3; tentatively, D is TRBD1 or TRBD2 (5 bases each). The V gene's germline CDR1 is MNHEY and CDR2 SVGAGI. CDR3 size: 15 residues. V was shortened by 6 bases and J by 5 bases, with 18 bases between the two germline ends. In DNA, the CDR3 is TGTGCCAGCAGACATACCTCGGTGGGGGTAGATACGCAGTATTTT. It encodes CASRHTSVGVDTQYF.

This clone was seen only a few times. The chain joins TRBV5-1 to TRBJ1-4; perhaps TRBD1 as D (6 bases). The V end lost 5 bases, the J end lost 3 bases, and 14 bases lay between the germline ends. The CDR3 is 15 residues long. The germline CDR1 and CDR2 sequences are SGHRS and YFSETQ. The CDR3 sequence is CASSSGERPNEKLFF. The CDR3 nucleotides are TGCGCCAGCAGTTCAGGGGAGAGACCTAATGAAAAACTGTTTTTT.

The genes are TRBV6-6 and TRBJ2-3; TRBD2 matches 10 bases. V shed 3 bases, J shed 3 bases, and the junction held 3 bases outside the gene matches. From germline, CDR1 is MNHNY and CDR2 SVGAGI (reference sequence). This CDR3 is 15 amino acids long. The CDR3 sequence is CASSYLAGGTDTQYF. For the CDR3, the DNA is TGTGCCAGCAGTTATTTAGCGGGGGGTACAGATACGCAGTATTTT.

The chain uses TRBV6-4 and TRBJ1-5; D perhaps matches TRBD1 (6 bases). The CDR3 totals 13 residues. Germline V CDR1 and CDR2: MRHNA, SNTAGT. Trimming left V 3 bases short and J 9 bases short, with 12 bases between. The chain's CDR3 is CASSENEGGPQHF. The CDR3 coding sequence is TGTGCCAGCAGTGAAAATGAAGGGGGGCCCCAGCATTTT.

CDR3 nucleotides: TGCAGTGCTAGTAGGCGGGGGTACCAAGAGACCCAGTACTTC. This codes for CSASRRGYQETQYF. The chain couples TRBV20-1 to TRBJ2-5; 7 bases agree with TRBD2. The CDR3 runs to 14 residues. The J segment lost 0 bases and the V segment lost 3 bases, leaving 4 bases of the junction unmatched. Germline-derived CDR1 and CDR2 are DFQATT and SNEGSKA (reference sequence).

This chain links TRBV5-4 with TRBJ1-2, with no clear D. Per the germline V gene, CDR1 is SGHNT and CDR2 is YYREEE (reference sequence). Deletions cut 0 bases from V and 8 bases from J, with 26 bases between. The CDR3 has 18 residues. This chain's CDR3 is CASSLGPVGGSGRKGYTF. For the CDR3, the DNA is TGTGCCAGCAGCTTGGGTCCGGTGGGCGGATCCGGGAGGAAGGGCTACACCTTC.

The chain uses TRBV18 and TRBJ2-3, with no clear D. The CDR3 has 16 residues. CDR1 and CDR2 (germline): KGHSH, LQKENI. V shed 3 bases and J shed 2 bases, with 15 bases lying between them. CDR3: CASSPAVGLDTDTQYF. CDR3 bases: TGTGCCAGCTCACCGGCGGTGGGTCTGGACACAGATACGCAGTATTTT.

V usage is TRBV5-1 and J usage is TRBJ1-2, with D perhaps matching TRBD1 (6 bases). This CDR3 spans 13 amino acids. Trimming took off 4 bases at V and 3 bases at J, with 10 bases between the two ends. Germline CDR1 and CDR2: SGHRS and YFSETQ. CDR3 coding DNA: TGCGCCAGCAGCCCCGGGACATACTATGGCTACACCTTC. It encodes CASSPGTYYGYTF.